This entry lists 11 T cell receptor beta chains sequenced from one sample in a study of human T cells and chemical hapten exposure (dated by TCRdb to the early 2020s). Library construction relied on RACE. Sequencing took place on a NextSeq 500. TCRdb itself trimmed the public reads at Q25 with fastp, ran MiXCR and retained productive beta chains. Identical CDR3 proteins give one entry, which carries the most common genes and DNA. The sample table shows 25,000 to 30,000 distinct CDR3 sequences, and approximately 9% are seen once. Roughly 6.6% of the sample lies in the top ten. The sample's time point label is to be understood as: patch test 2, 6 weeks after DPC sensitization. The treatment or condition label, read with the paper, signifies: therapeutic diphenylcyclopropenone sensitization with weekly scalp DPC. Sequences were derived from whole blood, sampled in connection with sensitization to the hapten diphenylcyclopropenone (DPC). These receptor sequences come from a young man with alopecia areata. Some clones in this sample may be carry-over from other donors' samples.

This clonotype was recorded many times. The chain employs TRBV18 and TRBJ2-3; possibly TRBD2 for D (6 bases). This CDR3 is 15 amino acids long. CDR1 and CDR2 (germline): KGHSH, LQKENI. V lost 4 bases and J lost 5, with 16 bases in between. The CDR3 DNA follows: TGTGCCAGCTCACACTCCTGGGCGGGGATAGATACGCAGTATTTT. Translating it yields CASSHSWAGIDTQYF.

The table lists this clonotype with many counts. The chain links TRBV19 to TRBJ2-4, with 9 bases lining up with TRBD1. The CDR3 is made up of 15 amino acids. Germline V gives CDR1 LNHDA, CDR2 SQIVND (reference sequence). J lost 7 bases, V lost 4 bases, and 8 bases had no gene match. CDR3 loop: CASSKTGGATNIQYF. DNA of the CDR3: TGTGCCAGTAGTAAAACAGGGGGCGCGACTAACATTCAGTACTTC.

This clonotype was observed many times. The V and J genes are TRBV12-3 or TRBV12-4 and TRBJ1-6; D not certain. V was trimmed by 1 base and J by 7 bases, leaving 2 bases between them. The CDR3 runs to 12 residues. The CDR3 DNA reads as TGTGCCAGCAGTTTAGGCAATTCACCCCTCCACTTT. Its translation is CASSLGNSPLHF.

The V and J genes are TRBV12-5 and TRBJ1-6; the D gene is possibly TRBD1 (5 bases). Germline CDR1 and CDR2: LGHNT and FRNRAP. CDR3 length equals 17 residues. The V gene lost 4 bases and the J gene lost 2 bases, with 15 bases spanning the gap. The CDR3: CASGYTPQGTYNSPLHF. Written as DNA, the CDR3 is TGTGCTAGTGGTTATACCCCTCAGGGAACCTATAATTCACCCCTCCACTTT.

This clonotype was seen many times. V is TRBV18 and J is TRBJ1-3, with D maybe TRBD1 (5 bases). V dropped 3 bases and J dropped 1 base, with 13 bases sitting between them. The CDR3 has 16 amino acids. In germline, CDR1 is KGHSH, CDR2 LQKENI. The CDR3 DNA follows: TGTGCCAGCTCACCCGGCGGGGGGAAATCTGGAAACACCATATATTTT. It yields the protein CASSPGGGKSGNTIYF.

This clonotype was counted at least ten times. The chain combines TRBV27 with TRBJ2-3; 13 bases agree with TRBD2. Germline trimming cut 5 bases from V and 8 bases from J; bases unmatched to any gene: 7. Germline V lookup: CDR1 MNHEY, CDR2 SMNVEV (reference sequence). The CDR3 runs 15 residues. CDR3 in amino acids: CASSQSGTSGATQYF. In nucleotides, the CDR3 is TGTGCCAGCAGTCAATCCGGGACTAGCGGGGCTACGCAGTATTTT.

The sample holds many counts of this clonotype. The chain links TRBV4-2 to TRBJ1-1; D is ambiguous. The CDR3 has 16 amino acids. Trimming removed 0 bases at V and 7 bases at J, with 18 bases between. In germline, CDR1 is LGHNA, CDR2 YNFKEQ. The CDR3, as DNA: TGTGCCAGCAGCCAAGAAAGAGGGAGGGATATCGGTGAAGCTTTCTTT. Translation: CASSQERGRDIGEAFF.

In this sample, this clonotype turned up a few times. This chain joins TRBV12-3 or TRBV12-4 and TRBJ1-5; 7 bases line up with TRBD1. There are 13 residues in the CDR3. V dropped 4 bases and J dropped 6; count of bases not matched to a gene: 3. This chain's CDR3 is CASSYTGAQPQHF. CDR3 bases: TGTGCCAGCAGTTACACAGGGGCTCAGCCCCAGCATTTT.

The table lists this clonotype with many counts. V gene TRBV5-1 combines with J gene TRBJ2-3; 9 bases are a match to TRBD2. Looked up from germline, CDR1 is SGHRS and CDR2 is YFSETQ. The junction had 7 bases not matched to a gene; V was cut back by 0 bases and J by 2 bases. The CDR3 has 17 residues. The CDR3 region has the DNA TGCGCCAGCAGCTTGGCCCTAGCGGGGCCATCCACAGATACGCAGTATTTT. Protein product: CASSLALAGPSTDTQYF.

There are a few counts of this clonotype. This chain uses TRBV18 with TRBJ1-5, with no clear D. CDR1 and CDR2 from the germline V gene are KGHSH and LQKENI. Trimming removed 4 bases from V and 3 bases from J, with 10 bases in between. This CDR3 has 14 residues. The CDR3: CASSQLSDNQPQHF. CDR3 DNA: TGTGCCAGCTCACAACTGAGCGACAATCAGCCCCAGCATTTT.

There are many counts of this clonotype. The V call is TRBV7-6, the J call TRBJ2-3; D ambiguous. Germline assignment: CDR1 SGHVS and CDR2 FNYEAQ. V lost 0 bases and J 0 bases, leaving 10 bases between the germline ends. The CDR3 has 16 residues. The CDR3 spells CASSLAQALSTDTQYF. The CDR3 coding sequence is TGTGCCAGCAGCTTAGCTCAGGCGTTAAGCACAGATACGCAGTATTTT.